Listed here are 31 T cell receptor beta chains from one sample, sequenced in a study of blood T cell repertoires in COVID-19 (dated by TCRdb to about 2020). Library generation was performed with the immunoSEQ multiplex PCR assay. TCRdb took this table from immuneACCESS and kept in-frame rearrangements with V and J called. Such tables lack part of the clones; where checked against another copy, unresolved V genes explain under half of the gap, and the rest is unexplained. Present in this sample are about 100,000 clones, roughly nine tenths of which were seen just once. The ten biggest clones cover 2% to 2.5% of the sample. Sequencing used peripheral blood. Receptors originate from a man aged 50 to 59 with active COVID-19.

The chain employs TRBV4-2 and TRBJ2-1; TRBD2 aligns across 8 bases. The germline CDR1 and CDR2 sequences are LGHNA and YNFKEQ. CDR3 length: 15 residues. The trim removed 0 bases at V and 13 bases at J, leaving 11 bases unmatched. Written as DNA, the CDR3 is TGTGCCAGCAGCCAAGATGGGACTAGATTCGGGGACCAGTTCTTC. Its protein product is CASSQDGTRFGDQFF.

This sequence joins TRBV2 and TRBJ2-7, with 9 bases identical to TRBD2. Losses at the gene ends were 3 bases for V and 7 bases for J; bases not matched to a gene: 7. The CDR3 loop spans 14 amino acids. Germline values: CDR1 SNHLY, CDR2 FYNNEI. This CDR3 reads CASSEGSGGREQYV. The CDR3 DNA is TGTGCCAGCAGTGAGGGTAGCGGGGGTCGAGAGCAGTACGTC.

The J gene is TRBJ1-3, the V gene TRBV7-8; D unresolved. Between the trimmed V and J ends, which lost 3 bases and 1 base, there was a span of 10 bases. CDR3 length: 15 residues. The germline CDR1 and CDR2 sequences are SGHVS and FQNEAQ. CDR3 sequence reads: CASSFRQGSGNTIYF. CDR3 sequence (DNA): TGTGCCAGCAGCTTTCGACAAGGATCTGGAAACACCATATATTTT.

The chain employs TRBV6-5 and TRBJ2-2; the D is unclear. CDR3 length: 12 residues. Germline CDR1 reads MNHEY; CDR2 reads SVGAGI. The V end lost 4 bases, the J end lost 4 bases, and 4 bases lay between the germline ends. The CDR3 spells CASSSITGELFF. The CDR3 nucleotides read TGTGCCAGCAGTTCCATCACCGGGGAGCTGTTTTTT.

The rearrangement uses TRBV13 and TRBJ2-3; weak D call: TRBD1 (6 bases). The ends were cut back, 4 bases at V and 4 bases at J, with 9 bases in the middle. The CDR3 runs 13 residues. Looked up from germline, CDR1 is PRHDT and CDR2 is FYEKMQ (reference sequence). The CDR3: CASSWGRADTQYF. CDR3 DNA sequence: TGTGCCAGCAGCTGGGGGCGGGCAGATACGCAGTATTTT.

This chain connects TRBV7-6 to TRBJ1-6, with D unclear. The CDR3 has 14 amino acids. Germline V lookup: CDR1 SGHVS, CDR2 FNYEAQ. The germline V and J ends were trimmed by 0 bases and 10 bases, with 10 bases remaining between them. The CDR3 reads CASSLAQFQSPLHF. The CDR3 coding sequence is TGTGCCAGCAGCTTAGCGCAATTTCAGTCACCCCTCCACTTT.

The chain couples TRBV2 to TRBJ2-5; 7 bases agree with TRBD2. Germline V lookup: CDR1 SNHLY, CDR2 FYNNEI. The V gene end was trimmed by 2 bases and the J gene end by 2 bases; junction bases not matched to a gene: 5. The CDR3 extends over 15 amino acids. The CDR3 DNA reads as TGTGCCAGCAGTGAATGGACTAGACAACAAGAGACCCAGTACTTC. This translates into CASSEWTRQQETQYF.

V and J are TRBV5-4 and TRBJ1-1; TRBD1 matches 8 bases. The CDR3 is 13 residues long. Germline trimming cut 4 bases from V and 5 bases from J; bases unmatched to any gene: 4. Germline V gives CDR1 SGHNT, CDR2 YYREEE (reference sequence). The CDR3 DNA reads as TGTGCCAGCAGCCCGGACAGGGAGACTGAAGCTTTCTTT. It is translated as CASSPDRETEAFF.

Written as DNA, the CDR3 is TGTGCCAGCAGCCCGACGGGAGGCCTTTCACCCCTCCACTTT. Amino acid sequence: CASSPTGGLSPLHF. The J gene is TRBJ1-6, the V gene TRBV3-1 (or the pseudogene TRBV3-2); D not resolved. V lost 4 bases and J lost 9, with 13 bases in between. Germline CDR1 reads LGHDT; CDR2 reads YNNKEL (reference sequence). This CDR3 has 14 residues.

This chain joins TRBV6-5 and TRBJ2-7; TRBD1 is a possible D gene (6 bases). The CDR3 contains 15 residues. Germline lookup yields CDR1 MNHEY and CDR2 SVGAGI. Trimming left V 0 bases short and J 3 bases short, with 12 bases between. The CDR3: CASSYSTGSVYEQYF. The CDR3 coding sequence is TGTGCCAGCAGTTACTCAACAGGGTCCGTCTACGAGCAGTACTTC.

The V and J genes are TRBV25-1 and TRBJ2-1, with D possibly TRBD2 on 6 matching bases. V lost 6 bases, J lost 4 bases, and 10 bases lay in between. Germline CDR1 and CDR2: MGHDK and SYGVNS. The CDR3 consists of 13 residues. CDR3 region: CASRASDYNEQFF. In DNA form, the CDR3 reads TGTGCCAGCAGGGCTAGCGATTACAATGAGCAGTTCTTC.

This clone was observed a single time. The chain carries TRBV5-1 and TRBJ1-2; 8 bases are a match to TRBD1. Germline V CDR1 and CDR2: SGHRS, YFSETQ. The ends lost 5 bases at V and 8 bases at J; junction bases unmatched: 8. The CDR3 is 13 amino acids. The CDR3 reads CASSQGQGSGYTF. DNA for the CDR3: TGCGCCAGCAGTCAAGGACAGGGTAGCGGCTACACCTTC.

The chain employs TRBV29-1 and TRBJ2-2; 8 nucleotides align to TRBD1. The CDR3 is 15 residues long. Germline V gives CDR1 SQVTM, CDR2 ANQGSEA. V lost 5 bases, J lost 0 bases, and 5 bases stayed unmatched. The CDR3 reads CSVRLGQANTGELFF. The CDR3 DNA follows: TGCAGCGTTAGACTGGGACAGGCGAACACCGGGGAGCTGTTTTTT.

The chain joins TRBV5-1 to TRBJ2-2, with 10 bases aligning to TRBD2. The CDR3 spans 18 residues. V trimming: 0 bases; J trimming: 6 bases; junction bases outside the gene matches: 11. CDR1 and CDR2 from the germline V gene are SGHRS and YFSETQ. CDR3 residues: CASSLESSGGPWAGELFF. CDR3 nucleotides: TGCGCCAGCAGCTTGGAATCTAGCGGGGGACCCTGGGCCGGGGAGCTGTTTTTT.

This rearrangement joins TRBV27 to TRBJ2-1, with TRBD2 as a possible D gene (5 bases). V was cut by 2 bases and J by 4 bases, with 12 bases left in between. Germline V lookup: CDR1 MNHEY, CDR2 SMNVEV (reference sequence). The CDR3 has 15 amino acids. CDR3: CASSLNIEGYNEQFF. CDR3 nucleotides: TGTGCCAGCAGTTTAAACATTGAGGGATACAATGAGCAGTTCTTC.

In this sample, this clone turned up a few times. The chain carries TRBV7-8 and TRBJ1-4; 7 bases map to TRBD1. This CDR3 has 16 residues. Germline V lookup: CDR1 SGHVS, CDR2 FQNEAQ. The J segment lost 7 bases and the V segment lost 5 bases, leaving 13 bases of the junction unmatched. CDR3 nucleotides: TGTGCCAGCAGCGTCGAAGAGGGGGCATTTGGTGAAAAACTGTTTTTT. Amino acid sequence: CASSVEEGAFGEKLFF.

The chain combines TRBV20-1 with TRBJ1-2, with D unresolved. V lost 4 bases and J lost 5, with 8 bases in between. The germline V gene has CDR1 DFQATT and CDR2 SNEGSKA (reference sequence). The CDR3 has 11 residues. CDR3 sequence (DNA): TGCAGTGCTAAGGACTCTTATGGCTACACCTTC. It encodes CSAKDSYGYTF.

This CDR3 is CATSEGQRNQPQHF. The CDR3 DNA reads as TGTGCCACCAGCGAGGGACAGAGAAATCAGCCCCAGCATTTT. The chain is built from TRBV15 and TRBJ1-5; 7 bases are shared with TRBD1. CDR1 and CDR2 from the germline V gene are LNHNV and YYDKDF (reference sequence). The J segment lost 4 bases and the V segment lost 5 bases, leaving 5 bases of the junction unmatched. The length of the CDR3 is 14 residues.

The rearrangement uses TRBV2 and TRBJ1-5, with D uncertain. The V gene's germline CDR1 is SNHLY and CDR2 FYNNEI. The CDR3 length is 12 residues. Trimming removed 6 bases from V and 0 bases from J, with 3 bases in between. The CDR3 is CASRYSNQPQHF. In nucleotides, the CDR3 is TGTGCCAGCAGATATAGCAATCAGCCCCAGCATTTT.

The rearrangement links TRBV7-9 to TRBJ1-2; TRBD1 aligns across 8 bases. The V and J ends lost 5 bases and 6 bases, in that order; junction bases with no gene match: 8. This CDR3 region has 14 residues. Germline V CDR1 and CDR2: SEHNR, FQNEAQ (reference sequence). For the CDR3, the DNA is TGTGCCAGCAGCCAAACGGACAGGGAAGATGGCTACACCTTC. Translation gives CASSQTDREDGYTF.

V and J are TRBV18 and TRBJ1-2; possibly TRBD1 for D (5 bases). V was clipped by 2 bases and J by 4 bases, with 11 bases between them. The CDR3 extends over 14 amino acids. The germline V gene has CDR1 KGHSH and CDR2 LQKENI. The CDR3 DNA reads as TGTGCCAGCTCACCATCACAACAGGCCTATGGCTACACCTTC. This encodes CASSPSQQAYGYTF. The full variable domain, rest sourced from reference TRBV18 and TRBJ1-2, is NAGVMQNPRHLVRRRGQEARLRCSPMKGHSHVYWYRQLPEEGLKFMVYLQKENIIDESGMPKERFSAEFPKEGPSILRIQQVVRGDSAAYFCASSPSQQAYGYTFGSGTRLTVV.

In this sample, this clone turned up once. CDR3 DNA: TGTGCCAGTAGTATTCTGACAGGCAATCAGCCCCAGCATTTT. It specifies CASSILTGNQPQHF. The V gene is TRBV19, the J gene TRBJ1-5, with a possible D match to TRBD1 (5 bases). Between the trimmed V and J ends, which lost 3 bases and 2 bases, there was a span of 8 bases. Per germline, CDR1 LNHDA and CDR2 SQIVND (reference sequence). The CDR3 is 14 residues long.

The V call is TRBV7-9, the J call TRBJ2-3; weak D call: TRBD2 (6 bases). The CDR3 spans 13 residues. Trimming shortened V by 4 bases and J by 4 bases, and 9 bases separated the two germline ends. CDR1 is SEHNR, CDR2 FQNEAQ, per germline (reference sequence). CDR3 sequence (DNA): TGTGCCAGCAGCTCTCGACTAGCAGATACGCAGTATTTT. It yields the protein CASSSRLADTQYF.

The chain uses TRBV21-1 and TRBJ2-1; TRBD2 reflects the table's D call only, with no check against the DNA. TRBV21-1 is marked as a pseudogene. This CDR3 is 19 amino acids long. The CDR3 coding sequence is TGTGCCAGCAGCAAAGCCTCTGGGAGTAGCGGGGGATCCTACAATGAGCAGTTCTTC. Residues: CASSKASGSSGGSYNEQFF.

The chain carries TRBV27 and TRBJ2-1; 15 nucleotides line up with TRBD2. Germline CDR1 reads MNHEY; CDR2 reads SMNVEV (reference sequence). This CDR3 is built from 16 residues. V gave up 5 bases and J gave up 7 bases; unmatched junction bases: 6. The CDR3 DNA sequence: TGTGCCAGCAGTACGAGGACTAGCGGGAGGGCAAATGAGCAGTTCTTC. Protein: CASSTRTSGRANEQFF.

The V call is TRBV5-6, the J call TRBJ2-7; D remains unclear. The V end was cut by 4 bases, the J end by 0 bases, with 8 bases between. Germline CDR1 and CDR2: SGHDT and YYEEEE. The CDR3 consists of 13 residues. CDR3 loop: CASSISGSYEQYV. The CDR3 DNA reads TGTGCCAGCAGCATTTCAGGCTCCTACGAGCAGTACGTC.

The chain is built from TRBV12-3 or TRBV12-4 and TRBJ1-5; D unresolved. The V end lost 10 bases, the J end lost 0 bases, and 10 bases lay between the germline ends. This CDR3 has 13 amino acids. The CDR3 sequence: CATSPDSNQPQHF. The CDR3 DNA reads as TGTGCCACCTCCCCAGATAGCAATCAGCCCCAGCATTTT.

The rearrangement links TRBV4-2 to TRBJ2-1; possible D gene TRBD1, 6 bases. Looked up from germline, CDR1 is LGHNA and CDR2 is YNFKEQ. The CDR3 sequence is 14 residues long. Trimming cost V 5 bases and J 8 bases, with 16 bases left between them. The CDR3 sequence is CASSSPFRGDEQFF. CDR3 nucleotide sequence: TGTGCCAGCAGCTCACCCTTCAGGGGTGATGAGCAGTTCTTC.

The chain links TRBV2 to TRBJ1-5; 9 nucleotides match TRBD1. The CDR3 length is 14 residues. The V and J ends lost 8 bases and 5 bases, in that order; junction bases with no gene match: 7. Germline V gene sequence: CDR1 SNHLY, CDR2 FYNNEI. Here the CDR3 reads CASGGQGRDQPQHF. DNA of the CDR3: TGTGCCAGCGGCGGACAGGGGAGGGATCAGCCCCAGCATTTT.

V usage is TRBV18 and J usage is TRBJ2-5; D is perhaps TRBD2 (6 bases). CDR1 is KGHSH and CDR2 is LQKENI in the germline V gene. The V gene lost 2 bases and the J gene lost 5 bases, with 15 bases spanning the gap. The CDR3 totals 15 residues. The CDR3 region is CASSPSLGGGETQYF. The DNA of the CDR3 is TGTGCCAGCTCACCAAGCCTCGGGGGTGGTGAGACCCAGTACTTC.

The chain recombines TRBV11-2 with TRBJ2-7; no clear D. V dropped 5 bases and J dropped 6 bases, with 17 bases sitting between them. The CDR3 covers 14 residues. From germline, CDR1 is SGHAT and CDR2 FQNNGV. The CDR3 reads CASSPTPTGAEQYF. The CDR3 bases are TGTGCCAGCAGCCCGACCCCGACGGGTGCCGAGCAGTACTTC.